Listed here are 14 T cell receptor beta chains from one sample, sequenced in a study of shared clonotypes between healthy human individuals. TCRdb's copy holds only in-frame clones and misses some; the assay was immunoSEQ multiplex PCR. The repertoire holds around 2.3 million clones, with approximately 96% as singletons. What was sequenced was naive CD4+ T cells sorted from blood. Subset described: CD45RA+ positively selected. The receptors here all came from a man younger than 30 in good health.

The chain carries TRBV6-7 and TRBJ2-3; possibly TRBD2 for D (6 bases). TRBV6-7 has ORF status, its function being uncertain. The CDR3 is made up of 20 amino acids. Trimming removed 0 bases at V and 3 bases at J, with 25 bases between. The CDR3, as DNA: TGTGCCAGCAGTTACTCCGGAGGGTCGCGGGGTATCTTCAGGACAGATACGCAGTATTTT. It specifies CASSYSGGSRGIFRTDTQYF.

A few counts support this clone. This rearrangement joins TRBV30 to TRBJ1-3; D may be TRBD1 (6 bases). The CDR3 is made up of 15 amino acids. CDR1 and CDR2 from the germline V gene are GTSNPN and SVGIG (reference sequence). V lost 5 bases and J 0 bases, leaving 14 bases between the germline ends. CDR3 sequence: CAWGKGQNSGNTIYF. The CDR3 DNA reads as TGTGCCTGGGGGAAGGGACAAAACTCTGGAAACACCATATATTTT.

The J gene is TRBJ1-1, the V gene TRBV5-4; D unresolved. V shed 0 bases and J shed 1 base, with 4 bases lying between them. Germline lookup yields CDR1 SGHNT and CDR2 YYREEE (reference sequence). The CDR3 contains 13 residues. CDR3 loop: CASSLVTNTEAFF. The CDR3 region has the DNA TGTGCCAGCAGCTTGGTCACGAACACTGAAGCTTTCTTT.

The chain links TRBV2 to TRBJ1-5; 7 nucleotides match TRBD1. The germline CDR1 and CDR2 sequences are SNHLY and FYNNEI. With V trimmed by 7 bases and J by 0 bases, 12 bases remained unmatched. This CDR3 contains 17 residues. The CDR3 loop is CASKRDRPHYSNQPQHF. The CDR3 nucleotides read TGTGCCAGCAAAAGGGACAGACCCCACTATAGCAATCAGCCCCAGCATTTT.

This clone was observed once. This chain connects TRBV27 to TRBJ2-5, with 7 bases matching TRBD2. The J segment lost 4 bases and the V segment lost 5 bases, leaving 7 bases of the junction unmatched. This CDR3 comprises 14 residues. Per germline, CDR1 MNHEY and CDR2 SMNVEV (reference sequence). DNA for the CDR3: TGTGCCAGCAGTAGGCAGGGAGGGCGAGAGACCCAGTACTTC. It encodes CASSRQGGRETQYF.

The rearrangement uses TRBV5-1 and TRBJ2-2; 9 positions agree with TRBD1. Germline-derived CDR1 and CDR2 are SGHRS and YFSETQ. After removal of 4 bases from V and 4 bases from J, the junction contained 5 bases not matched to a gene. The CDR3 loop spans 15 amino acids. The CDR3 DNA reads TGCGCCAGCAGCCCGACAGGGGGAAGCACCGGGGAGCTGTTTTTT. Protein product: CASSPTGGSTGELFF.

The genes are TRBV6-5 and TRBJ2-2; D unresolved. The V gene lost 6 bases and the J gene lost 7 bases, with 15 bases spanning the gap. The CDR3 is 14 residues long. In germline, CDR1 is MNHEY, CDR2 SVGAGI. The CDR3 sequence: CASSLRTGGGELFF. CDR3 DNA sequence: TGTGCCAGCAGCCTCCGGACCGGCGGCGGGGAGCTGTTTTTT.

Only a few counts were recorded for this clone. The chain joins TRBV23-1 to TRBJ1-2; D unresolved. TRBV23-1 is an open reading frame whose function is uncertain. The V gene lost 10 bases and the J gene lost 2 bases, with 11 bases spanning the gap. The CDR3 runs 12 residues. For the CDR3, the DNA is TGCGCCACGGCGGGCTCCAACTATGGCTACACCTTC. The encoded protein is CATAGSNYGYTF.

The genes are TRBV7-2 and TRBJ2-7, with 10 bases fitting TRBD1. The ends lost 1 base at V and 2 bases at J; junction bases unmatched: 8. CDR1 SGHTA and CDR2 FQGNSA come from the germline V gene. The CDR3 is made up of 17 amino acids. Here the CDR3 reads CASSLVPPGTGAYEQYF. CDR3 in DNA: TGTGCCAGCAGCTTAGTACCCCCCGGGACAGGGGCCTACGAGCAGTACTTC.

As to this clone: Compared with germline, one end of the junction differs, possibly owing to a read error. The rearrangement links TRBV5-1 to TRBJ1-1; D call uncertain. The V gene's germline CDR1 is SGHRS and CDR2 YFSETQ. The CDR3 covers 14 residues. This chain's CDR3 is CASSETTGNPEAFF. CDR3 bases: TGCGCCAGCAGCGAGACGACGGGGAACCCTGAAGCTTTCTTT.

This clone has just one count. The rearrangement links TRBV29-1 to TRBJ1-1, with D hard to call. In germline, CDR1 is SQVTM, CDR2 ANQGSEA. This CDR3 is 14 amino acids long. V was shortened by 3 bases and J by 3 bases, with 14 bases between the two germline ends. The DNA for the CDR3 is TGCAGCGTTGAGGGGAGGGTGGGAGACACTGAAGCTTTCTTT. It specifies CSVEGRVGDTEAFF.

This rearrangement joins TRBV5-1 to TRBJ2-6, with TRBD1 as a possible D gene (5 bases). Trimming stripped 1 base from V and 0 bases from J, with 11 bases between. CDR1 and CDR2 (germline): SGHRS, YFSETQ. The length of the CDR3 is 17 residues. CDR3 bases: TGCGCCAGCAGCTTGTTCACAGGATTCTCTGGGGCCAACGTCCTGACTTTC. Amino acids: CASSLFTGFSGANVLTF.

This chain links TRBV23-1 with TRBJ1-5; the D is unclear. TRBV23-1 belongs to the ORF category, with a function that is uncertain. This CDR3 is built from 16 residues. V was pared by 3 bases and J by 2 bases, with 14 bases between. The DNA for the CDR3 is TGCGCCAGCAGTCAGTCGAAGGGTCTTGGCAATCAGCCCCAGCATTTT. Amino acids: CASSQSKGLGNQPQHF.

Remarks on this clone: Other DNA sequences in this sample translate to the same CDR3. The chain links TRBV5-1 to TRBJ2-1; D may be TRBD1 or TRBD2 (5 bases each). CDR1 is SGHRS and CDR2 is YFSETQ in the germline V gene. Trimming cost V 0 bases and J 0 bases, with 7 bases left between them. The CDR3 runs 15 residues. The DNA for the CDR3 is TGCGCCAGCAGCTTGGATGGGACCTCCTACAATGAGCAGTTCTTC. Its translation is CASSLDGTSYNEQFF.